This T cell receptor (beta chain) was found in a study of blood T cell repertoires in COVID-19. Overall study context: COVID-19 samples from acute and convalescent phases originated in the United States, Italy and Spain.

This clone came up a few times. The repertoire was sequenced with immunoSEQ multiplex PCR; TCRdb's copy has only in-frame clones and lacks some. The sample comprises under 250,000 clones, roughly 80% of which are singletons, and 4.5% to 5% rests with the top ten. CDR3 size: 15 residues. The V gene's germline CDR1 is MDHEN and CDR2 SYDVKM. V was clipped by 6 bases and J by 8 bases; unmatched bases: 10. Sequenced sample: PBMCs or T cells enriched from blood (not recorded which). The chain joins TRBV28 to TRBJ2-1; 10 nucleotides line up with TRBD2. This TCR derives from a woman in her forties or fifties who had been exposed to COVID-19. The CDR3 DNA is TGTGCCAGCAGCCCTCAGCGGGGGGGCAGGGATGAGCAGTTCTTC. This codes for CASSPQRGGRDEQFF. Supplemented by reference TRBV28 and TRBJ2-1, the full variable domain reads DVKVTQSSRYLVKRTGEKVFLECVQDMDHENMFWYRQDPGLGLRLIYFSYDVKMKEKGDIPEGYSVSREKKERFSLILESASTNQTSMYLCASSPQRGGRDEQFFGPGTRLTVL.